A single sample is the source of the 11 T cell receptor beta chains below, sequenced in a study of graft-versus-host responses after intestinal transplantation. What these receptors recognize is not known. Assay used: immunoSEQ multiplex PCR; TCRdb lists only in-frame clones, some missing. The sample carries more than 95,000 clones, more than 75% recorded once. Specimen: unstimulated CD4+ T cells sorted from spleen or lymph node cells, collected before intestinal transplant. The receptors were gathered from a human donor who received an intestinal transplant.

The table lists this clone with a few counts. CDR3 protein: CASSVGLAGVKDTQYF. The CDR3 nucleotides are TGTGCCAGCAGCGTTGGACTAGCGGGAGTTAAAGATACGCAGTATTTT. This chain joins TRBV11-3 and TRBJ2-3, with TRBD2 matching 13 bases. CDR1 is SGHNT and CDR2 is YENEEA in the germline V gene. With 5 bases clipped from V and 5 bases from J, the junction kept 7 bases outside the gene matches. This CDR3 spans 16 amino acids.

This clone was recorded a few times. The chain links TRBV6-1 to TRBJ1-4, with D possibly matching TRBD1 (6 bases). Germline CDR1 is MNHNS and CDR2 is SASEGT. The CDR3 consists of 14 residues. Trimming removed 8 bases at V and 7 bases at J, with 17 bases between. The CDR3 protein is CASLRQARGEKLFF. In DNA, the CDR3 is TGTGCCAGCCTGCGACAGGCGCGGGGTGAAAAACTGTTTTTT.

The rearrangement joins TRBV2 to TRBJ2-3; a weak D match, TRBD2 (5 bases). The CDR3 consists of 13 residues. Germline lookup yields CDR1 SNHLY and CDR2 FYNNEI. The V end was cut by 6 bases, the J end by 4 bases, with 11 bases between. The CDR3 sequence is CASSGDGADTQYF. Here the CDR3 DNA reads TGTGCCAGCAGCGGAGACGGGGCAGATACGCAGTATTTT.

V usage is TRBV11-3 and J usage is TRBJ2-1, with D possibly being TRBD2 (6 bases). With 0 bases removed from V and 9 bases from J, the gap between germline ends came to 18 bases. This CDR3 comprises 16 residues. From germline, CDR1 is SGHNT and CDR2 YENEEA. CDR3 coding DNA: TGTGCCAGCAGCTTAGATTCTAGGGGCCACGGGGGTGAGCAGTTCTTC. This sequence encodes CASSLDSRGHGGEQFF.

This chain joins TRBV5-1 and TRBJ2-7; D perhaps matches TRBD2 (5 bases). V lost 0 bases and J 3 bases, leaving 10 bases between the germline ends. Germline V CDR1 and CDR2: SGHRS, YFSETQ. This CDR3 is 14 amino acids long. The CDR3 DNA follows: TGCGCCAGCAGCTTGGGCGGGTTATACTACGAGCAGTACTTC. Translation: CASSLGGLYYEQYF.

V is TRBV5-6 and J is TRBJ1-6; tentatively, D is TRBD1 (5 bases). The CDR3 covers 16 residues. V lost 0 bases, J lost 5 bases, and 12 bases lay in between. The germline gives CDR1 SGHDT, CDR2 YYEEEE. The chain's CDR3 is CASSLAGGTHNSPLHF. The CDR3 DNA is TGTGCCAGCAGCTTGGCCGGAGGGACTCATAATTCACCCCTCCACTTT.

This chain connects TRBV5-6 to TRBJ1-4; no definite D call. Trimming cost V 1 base and J 3 bases, with 10 bases left between them. The CDR3 consists of 15 residues. In germline, CDR1 is SGHDT, CDR2 YYEEEE. CDR3 nucleotide sequence: TGTGCCAGCAGCTTGTTGAACAGACCTAATGAAAAACTGTTTTTT. Translation: CASSLLNRPNEKLFF.

Remarks on this clone: One junction end disagrees with the germline gene, perhaps due to a read error. This chain joins TRBV5-1 and TRBJ2-5; 10 bases are a match to TRBD2. This CDR3 has 15 residues. Germline V gene data show CDR1 as SGHRS and CDR2 as YFSETQ. The CDR3 sequence is CAGSLTTSGKETQYF. In DNA form, the CDR3 reads TGCGCCGGCAGCTTGACCACTAGCGGGAAAGAGACCCAGTACTTC. The complete variable domain, with remaining parts taken from reference TRBV5-1 and TRBJ2-5, reads KAGVTQTPRYLIKTRGQQVTLSCSPISGHRSVSWYQQTPGQGLQFLFEYFSETQRNKGNFPGRFSGRQFSNSRSEMNVSTLELGDSALYLCAGSLTTSGKETQYFGPGTRLLVL.

V is TRBV19 and J is TRBJ2-1; TRBD1 matches at 7 bases. The ends lost 8 bases at V and 0 bases at J; junction bases unmatched: 4. This CDR3 region has 14 residues. Germline CDR1 LNHDA, CDR2 SQIVND (reference sequence). The CDR3: CASGRGSSYNEQFF. The DNA of the CDR3 is TGTGCCAGTGGCAGGGGGAGCTCCTACAATGAGCAGTTCTTC.

This sequence joins TRBV14 and TRBJ2-7; the match to TRBD2 covers 11 bases. V lost 4 bases and J lost 6; bases outside the gene matches: 11. CDR1 and CDR2 (germline): SGHDN, FVKESK. The CDR3 consists of 16 residues. The CDR3 bases are TGTGCCAGCAGCCTCTACCTAGCGGGAGGATTGGGCGAGCAGTACTTC. Translated, it gives CASSLYLAGGLGEQYF. Together with reference TRBV14 and TRBJ2-7, the CDR3 gives the full variable domain: EAGVTQFPSHSVIEKGQTVTLRCDPISGHDNLYWYRRVMGKEIKFLLHFVKESKQDESGMPNNRFLAERTGGTYSTLKVQPAELEDSGVYFCASSLYLAGGLGEQYFGPGTRLTVT.

The gene calls are TRBV5-5 and TRBJ1-2; possible D gene TRBD1, 5 bases. The CDR3 runs to 15 residues. V gave up 2 bases and J gave up 2 bases, with 13 bases separating them. In germline, CDR1 is SGHKS, CDR2 YYEKEE (reference sequence). This chain's CDR3 is CASSFTAGPNYGYTF. The CDR3 region has the DNA TGTGCCAGCAGCTTCACGGCAGGGCCAAACTATGGCTACACCTTC.